The clone carrying this T cell receptor beta chain was observed once. Its matching antigen is unknown. This sample stems from a study of shared clonotypes between healthy human individuals. As for the study in general: Donor composition was a couple of women and three men, aged 18 to 49. Study results and limitations: Only blood was sampled, and tissue TCR repertoires likely differ from blood ones.

The V gene's germline CDR1 is MNHEY and CDR2 SVGAGI. The V and J ends lost 5 bases and 1 base respectively, with 11 bases between them. The CDR3 consists of 15 residues. DNA at around 210 ng, 30,000 or so T cell genomes, went into sorted-subset replicate PCRs. Method: immunoSEQ multiplex PCR; TCRdb's copy keeps in-frame clones and lacks some. The sample yields approximately 2.4 million clones, approximately 96% seen once. This TCR was sampled from a man aged 18 to 30 in good health. V is TRBV6-5 and J is TRBJ2-2; weak D call: TRBD1 (6 bases). Sample: naive CD4+ T cells sorted from blood. Indicated subset: CD45RA+ positively selected. CDR3 DNA sequence: TGTGCCAGCAGTAAAGGACAGTTGAACACCGGGGAGCTGTTTTTT. Residues: CASSKGQLNTGELFF.